The clone carrying this T cell receptor (beta chain) was seen only a few times. What it binds is unknown. The term stable hyperthyroidism indicated an absence of ophthalmopathy within 18 months of follow-up. Other autoimmune diseases, uncontrolled infections, pregnancy and lactation each led to patient exclusion. PBMCs came from approximately 10 ml of fresh peripheral blood. The authors amplified TCR beta CDR3 regions from RNA transcripts. First-round RT-PCR relied on HTBI primers, and a second-round multiplex PCR came next. In TCRdb, the multiplex PCR reads were re-called with MiXCR into one record per CDR3 protein. The sample lists about 16,000 distinct CDR3 sequences, 46% occurring once. This sample is drawn from a study of Graves' ophthalmopathy and Graves' hyperthyroidism. Notes on the study in general: The model reached just under 71% sensitivity and approximately 72% specificity for predicting ophthalmopathy progression.

Germline trimming cut 3 bases from V and 4 bases from J; bases unmatched to any gene: 9. The germline CDR1 and CDR2 sequences are MNHEY and SVGEGT. The CDR3 sequence is 15 residues long. V and J are TRBV6-2 or TRBV6-3 and TRBJ2-7; 7 bases are a match to TRBD1. Material for sequencing was peripheral blood. The receptor comes from a woman aged 40-49 years with stable Graves' hyperthyroidism. The CDR3 here is CASSYSGTEMYEQYF. The CDR3 bases are TGTGCCAGCAGTTATTCCGGGACAGAAATGTACGAGCAGTACTTC.